This T cell receptor beta chain emerged from a study of cytomegalovirus exposure and HLA in healthy donors. Points from the study as a whole: In a later analysis, donors in an Asian-associated ancestry cluster reportedly had fewer N-insertions in productive TCRs than the cohort mean. The authors later found HLA-associated TCR beta chains more clonally expanded than equally common others. A highly shared variant cluster was judged a likely technical artifact.

In the case of this clone: Its target is unknown.

Use of 60 Vbeta and 13 Jbeta primers characterized the PCR. Sequencing was performed with immunoSEQ multiplex PCR; in TCRdb, only in-frame clones are kept and a portion is missing. The table for this sample gives about 48,000 clones. Nominal health characterized the donors when sampled, though unrecorded immune exposures were likely. There are 13 residues in the CDR3. The germline V gene has CDR1 SGHRS and CDR2 YFSETQ. V shed 4 bases, J shed 4 bases, and the junction held 3 bases outside the gene matches. This receptor was taken from a male donor in good health and CMV-seropositive. This chain joins TRBV5-1 and TRBJ2-3; TRBD2 agrees at 7 bases. Sample: PBMCs. CDR3 DNA: TGCGCCAGCAGCCATGCGGGGGCAGATACGCAGTATTTT. Translation gives CASSHAGADTQYF.